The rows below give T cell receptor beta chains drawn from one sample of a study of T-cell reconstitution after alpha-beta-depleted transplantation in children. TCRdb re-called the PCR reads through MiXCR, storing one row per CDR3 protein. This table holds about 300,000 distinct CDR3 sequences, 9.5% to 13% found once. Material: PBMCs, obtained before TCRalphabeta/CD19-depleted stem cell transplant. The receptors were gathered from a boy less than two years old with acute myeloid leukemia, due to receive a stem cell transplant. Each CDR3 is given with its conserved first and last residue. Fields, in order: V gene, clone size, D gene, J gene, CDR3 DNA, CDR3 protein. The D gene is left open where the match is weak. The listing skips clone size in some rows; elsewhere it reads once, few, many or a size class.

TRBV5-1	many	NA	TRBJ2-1	TGCGCCAGCAGCGATGGGGGCGCAACCTACAATGAGCAGTTCTTC	CASSDGGATYNEQFF
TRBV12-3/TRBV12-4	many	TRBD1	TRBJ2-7	TGTGCCAGCGGACAGGGGGCGAGGGCCTACGAGCAGTACTTC	CASGQGARAYEQYF
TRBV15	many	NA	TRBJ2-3	TGTGCCACCAGCAGAGATTTCCAGACGATAACGCAGTATTTT	CATSRDFQTITQYF
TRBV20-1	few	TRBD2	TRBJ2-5	TGCAGTACCCACTCAACAGCGGGGGAAGAGACCCAGTACTTC	CSTHSTAGEETQYF
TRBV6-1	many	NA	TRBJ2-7	TGTGCCAGCAGTGAATTCGCCTTAGTCGGCTACGAGCAGTACTTC	CASSEFALVGYEQYF
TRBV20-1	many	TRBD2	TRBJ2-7	TGCAGTGCGATACTAGCGGGGGGGCCACACGAGCAGTACTTC	CSAILAGGPHEQYF
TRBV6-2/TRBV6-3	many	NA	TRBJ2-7	TGTGCCAGCAGCCACTCCTACGAGCAGTACTTC	CASSHSYEQYF
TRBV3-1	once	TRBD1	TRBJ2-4	TGTACCTTCAGTCCCCGACAGGGGGCCCTCCTTTATACCAAAAACATTCAGTACTTC	CTFSPRQGALLYTKNIQYF
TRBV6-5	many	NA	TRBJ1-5	TGTGCCAGCAGTTACTCACTCAATAGCAATCAGCCCCAGCATTTT	CASSYSLNSNQPQHF
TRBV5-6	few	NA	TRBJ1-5	TGTGCCAGCAGCCCAGGGGCGGGCAATCAGCCCCAGCATTTT	CASSPGAGNQPQHF
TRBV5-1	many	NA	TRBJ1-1	TGCGCCAGCACCTTGGATTCCACTGAAGCTTTCTTT	CASTLDSTEAFF
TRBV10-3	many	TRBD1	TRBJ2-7	TGTGCCATCAGCTGGACAGGGAGCGGGTCCTACGAGCAGTACTTC	CAISWTGSGSYEQYF
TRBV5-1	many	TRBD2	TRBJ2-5	TGCGCCAGCAGCTTTTTAAGCGGGGGGGCCGCTCGGAAAGAGACCCAGTACTTC	CASSFLSGGAARKETQYF
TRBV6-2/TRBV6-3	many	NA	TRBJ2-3	TGTGCCAGCAGTCCCGGAGCGGGCACAGATACGCAGTATTTT	CASSPGAGTDTQYF
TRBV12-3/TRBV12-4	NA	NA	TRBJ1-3	TGTGCCAGCAGTTTAGGGCCGATTCCTGGAAACACCATATATTTT	CASSLGPIPGNTIYF
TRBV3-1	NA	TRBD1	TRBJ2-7	TGTGCCAGCAGCAGGCCGGGACAGGGGGTTGCCTACGAGCAGTACTTC	CASSRPGQGVAYEQYF
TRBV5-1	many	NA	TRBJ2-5	TGCGCCAGCAGCCGACCCCCTCAGGGAGCCCAAGAGACCCAGTACTTC	CASSRPPQGAQETQYF
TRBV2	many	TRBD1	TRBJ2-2	TGTGCCGGGGGACAGGAGGGGACCGGGGAGCTGTTTTTT	CAGGQEGTGELFF
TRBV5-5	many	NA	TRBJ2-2	TGTGCCAGCAGCACAGGGAACACCGGGGAGCTGTTTTTT	CASSTGNTGELFF
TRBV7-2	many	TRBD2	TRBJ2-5	TGTGCCAGCAGCGGAATAGGGGGGAGACTAGCGGGGCTCCAAGAGACCCAGTACTTC	CASSGIGGRLAGLQETQYF
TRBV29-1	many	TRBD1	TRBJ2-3	TGCAGCGTTGCCCCCCGACAGGGGGATGATACGCAGTATTTT	CSVAPRQGDDTQYF
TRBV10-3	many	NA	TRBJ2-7	TGTGCCACCGGGAGCTACGAGCAGTACTTC	CATGSYEQYF
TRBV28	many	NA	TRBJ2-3	TGTGCCAGCAGCCCCACGGGGGGCAATACGCAGTATTTT	CASSPTGGNTQYF
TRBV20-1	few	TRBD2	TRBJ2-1	TGCAGTGCCTCGGTGGGTAGCGGGAGGAATGAGCAGTTCTTC	CSASVGSGRNEQFF
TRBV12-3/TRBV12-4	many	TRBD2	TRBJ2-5	TGTGCCAGCAGTTTCGGGAGGAGATCTATCTTTCAAGAGACCCAGTACTTC	CASSFGRRSIFQETQYF
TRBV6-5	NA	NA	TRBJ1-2	TGTGCCAGCAGTTCGTCGGGGAACTATGGCTACACCTTC	CASSSSGNYGYTF
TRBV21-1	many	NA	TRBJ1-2	TGTGCCAGCAGCAAAGTTTCAGGGGAAGGCTATGGCTACACCTTC	CASSKVSGEGYGYTF
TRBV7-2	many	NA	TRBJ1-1	TGTGCCAGCAGCTTGCTTTCGTCGGGTATGAACACTGAAGCTTTCTTT	CASSLLSSGMNTEAFF
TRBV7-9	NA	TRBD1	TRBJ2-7	TGTGCCAGCAGCCTCCGGGACAGATACGAGCAGTACTTC	CASSLRDRYEQYF
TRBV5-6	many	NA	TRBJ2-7	TGTGCCAGCAGCTTGGTATCCTCCTACGAGCAGTACTTC	CASSLVSSYEQYF
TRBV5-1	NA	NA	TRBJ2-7	TGCGCCAGCAGCCCCGGGACACCTGTCTACGAGCAGTACTTC	CASSPGTPVYEQYF
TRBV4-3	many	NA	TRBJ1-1	TGCGCCAGCAGCCAAGGGGCCACTGAAGCTTTCTTT	CASSQGATEAFF
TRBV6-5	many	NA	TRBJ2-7	TGTGCCAGCAGTTCTCCGGGACAAAGCTCCTACGAGCAGTACTTC	CASSSPGQSSYEQYF
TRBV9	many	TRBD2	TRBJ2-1	TGTGCCAGCAGCTCAGGACTAGCGGGAGGGTACAATGAGCAGTTCTTC	CASSSGLAGGYNEQFF
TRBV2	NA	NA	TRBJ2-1	TGTGCCAGCGGGGGGGCGGGACCCTACAATGAGCAGTTCTTC	CASGGAGPYNEQFF
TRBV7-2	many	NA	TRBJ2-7	TGTGCCAGCAGCTTAGCGGGCTCCTACGAGCAGTACTTC	CASSLAGSYEQYF
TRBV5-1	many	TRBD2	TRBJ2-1	TGCGCCAGCAGCTTAGTAGCGGGGTACAATGAGCAGTTCTTC	CASSLVAGYNEQFF
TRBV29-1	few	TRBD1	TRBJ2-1	TGCAGCGTTGAAGGGGACAGCTACAATGAGCAGTTCTTC	CSVEGDSYNEQFF
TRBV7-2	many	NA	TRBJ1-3	TGTGCCAGCAGCTTACTTGGATTCGGAAACACCATATATTTT	CASSLLGFGNTIYF
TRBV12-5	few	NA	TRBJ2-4	TGTGCTAGTGGCTCGGGACAAGGCAAAAACATTCAGTACTTC	CASGSGQGKNIQYF
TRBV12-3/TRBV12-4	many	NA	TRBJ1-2	TGTGCCAGCAGTCCCACGTGGCGGGGGACCGACTATGGCTACACCTTC	CASSPTWRGTDYGYTF
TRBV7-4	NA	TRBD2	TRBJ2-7	TGTGCCAGCAGACCCCCTCTCCGGGACTATTTTCTCTACGAGCAGTACTTC	CASRPPLRDYFLYEQYF
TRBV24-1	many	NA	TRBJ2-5	TGTGCCACCAGTGATTTTAGGGGGCAAGAGACCCAGTACTTC	CATSDFRGQETQYF
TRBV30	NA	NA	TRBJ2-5	TGTGCCTGGAGTGTAGGGGGAAAGACCCAGTACTTC	CAWSVGGKTQYF
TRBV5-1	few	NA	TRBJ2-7	TGCGCCAGCAGCTTGGGGGCGGGGGCGGCCTACGAGCAGTACTTC	CASSLGAGAAYEQYF
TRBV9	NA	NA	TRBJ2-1	TGTGCCAGCAGCGTTGGGGAGAATGAGCAGTCCTTC	CASSVGENEQSF
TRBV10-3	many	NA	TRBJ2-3	TGTGCCATCAGTGAAGGTGGGAGGTATACGCAGTATTTT	CAISEGGRYTQYF
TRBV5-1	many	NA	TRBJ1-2	TGCGCCAGCAGCTTGGGGACAGTAGGACCTGGCTACACCTTC	CASSLGTVGPGYTF
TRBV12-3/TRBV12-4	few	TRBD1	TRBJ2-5	TGTGCCAGCAGATCCGGGACAGGGGTTTCGTGGGAGACCCAGTACTTC	CASRSGTGVSWETQYF
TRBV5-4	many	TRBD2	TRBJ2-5	TGTGCCAGCAGCTTGGAAGCCCGGACTAGCGGGAGGGTGTCACGGGAGACCCAGTACTTC	CASSLEARTSGRVSRETQYF
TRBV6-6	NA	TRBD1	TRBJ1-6	TGTGCCAGCAGCCCAGGGGGCAGACCCCTCCACTTT	CASSPGGRPLHF
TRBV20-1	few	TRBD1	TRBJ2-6	TGCAGTGCTCTTGAAGAGACGCCGGGACAGGAGTACTCTGGGGCCAACGTCCTGACTTTC	CSALEETPGQEYSGANVLTF
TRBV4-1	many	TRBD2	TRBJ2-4	TGCGCCAGCAGCCAAGACCGGACTAGCGGGAGGGCTGGTTTAGCCAAAAACATTCAGTACTTC	CASSQDRTSGRAGLAKNIQYF
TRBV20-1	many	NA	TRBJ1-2	TGCAGTGCTAGAGATCTAAGGGAATCGGACTATGGCTACACCTTC	CSARDLRESDYGYTF
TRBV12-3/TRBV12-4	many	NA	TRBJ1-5	TGTGCCAGCAGTTTTAGGCGGGATCAGCCCCAGCATTTT	CASSFRRDQPQHF